The 8 T cell receptor beta chains reported below all come from one sample, sequenced in a study of T cell repertoires in cytomegalovirus infection. TCRdb fed the reads into MiXCR, producing one record per CDR3 protein. The sample includes about 400,000 distinct CDR3 sequences, nearly 35% of them seen just once. Antigens for these TCRs are unknown. The specimen comprised cultured PBMCs, sampled from culture after CMV antigen stimulation. The receptors were sampled from a human donor in good health (CMV status not recorded). Some clones in this sample may be carry-over from other donors' samples.

This clonotype was observed a handful of times. The chain has TRBV12-3 or TRBV12-4 and TRBJ2-7; TRBD2 matches at 8 bases. V lost 2 bases, J lost 1 base, and 4 bases stayed unmatched. This CDR3 has 15 residues. DNA for the CDR3: TGTGCCAGCAGTTTACCGAGCGGGGGTTCCTACGAGCAGTACTTC. It yields the protein CASSLPSGGSYEQYF.

This chain uses TRBV10-3 with TRBJ2-7; TRBD2 matches at 10 bases. From germline, CDR1 is ENHRY and CDR2 SYGVKD. This CDR3 comprises 16 residues. Unmatched junction bases numbered 6, after V lost 2 bases and J lost 2 bases. The DNA of the CDR3 is TGTGCCATCAGTGAGGGATTAGCGGGAGGACCCTACGAGCAGTACGTC. Translating it yields CAISEGLAGGPYEQYV.

The rearrangement joins TRBV12-5 to TRBJ2-7; D gene ambiguous. The CDR3 runs to 12 residues. V shed 6 bases and J shed 3 bases, with 9 bases lying between them. The germline CDR1 and CDR2 sequences are LGHNT and FRNRAP. The CDR3 spells CASGPNFYEQYF. The CDR3 DNA follows: TGTGCTAGTGGCCCTAATTTCTACGAGCAGTACTTC.

V usage is TRBV19 and J usage is TRBJ2-7; the D is unclear. Germline values: CDR1 LNHDA, CDR2 SQIVND (reference sequence). The CDR3 has 14 residues. V was cut by 0 bases and J by 7 bases, with 13 bases left in between. DNA for the CDR3: TGTGCCAGTAGTATAGATCGACGAGCCGGGGAGCAGTACTTC. Translating gives CASSIDRRAGEQYF.

The chain recombines TRBV5-8 with TRBJ2-5; D call uncertain. The germline gives CDR1 SGHTS, CDR2 YDEGEE. The ends were cut back, 0 bases at V and 3 bases at J, with 15 bases in the middle. The CDR3 runs to 16 residues. CDR3 sequence (DNA): TGTGCCAGCAGCTTGGGGGTAGCATTCCGCAAAGAGACCCAGTACTTC. This codes for CASSLGVAFRKETQYF.

The sample holds a few counts of this clonotype. The chain combines TRBV6-5 with TRBJ1-5; no reliable D call. CDR1 MNHEY and CDR2 SVGAGI come from the germline V gene. CDR3 length: 13 residues. Trimming pared 0 bases from V and 3 bases from J, leaving 3 bases between. CDR3 DNA: TGTGCCAGCAGTTACTCTCACAATCAGCCCCAGCATTTT. This encodes CASSYSHNQPQHF.

This clonotype was seen more than once but under ten times. The chain carries TRBV7-9 and TRBJ2-3; 8 nucleotides match TRBD2. V lost 7 bases to trimming and J lost 0 bases; unmatched junction nucleotides: 3. Germline values: CDR1 SEHNR, CDR2 FQNEAQ (reference sequence). The CDR3 spans 14 residues. For the CDR3, the DNA is TGTGCCAGCAAACTAGCGGCTAGCACAGATACGCAGTATTTT. It is translated as CASKLAASTDTQYF.

This clonotype occurred a few times. The chain employs TRBV6-2 or TRBV6-3 and TRBJ2-3; D gene ambiguous. The V and J ends lost 4 bases and 6 bases respectively, with 11 bases between them. Germline V CDR1 and CDR2: MNHEY, SVGEGT. The CDR3 covers 13 residues. CDR3 residues: CASSFFRWDTQYF. The CDR3 bases are TGTGCCAGCAGTTTTTTCCGATGGGATACGCAGTATTTT.